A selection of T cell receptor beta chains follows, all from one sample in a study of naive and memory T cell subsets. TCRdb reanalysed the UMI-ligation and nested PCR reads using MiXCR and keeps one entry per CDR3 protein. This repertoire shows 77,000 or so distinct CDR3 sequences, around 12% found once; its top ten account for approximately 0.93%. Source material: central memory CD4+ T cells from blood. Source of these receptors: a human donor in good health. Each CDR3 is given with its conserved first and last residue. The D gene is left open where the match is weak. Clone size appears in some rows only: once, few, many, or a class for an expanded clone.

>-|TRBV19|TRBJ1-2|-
TGTGCCAGTAGTATAGATCGAAGCGACCTACTCTATGGCTACACCTTC
CASSIDRSDLLYGYTF
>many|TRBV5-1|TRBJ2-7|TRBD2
TGCGCCAGCAGCCTGACTAGCGGGGACTACGAGCAGTACTTC
CASSLTSGDYEQYF
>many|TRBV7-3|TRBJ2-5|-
TGTGCCAGCAGCCCAGACTCCTCGGGGAAGACCCAGTACTTC
CASSPDSSGKTQYF
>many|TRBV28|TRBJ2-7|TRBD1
TGTGCCAGCAGTTCCCCCTCCGGGACAGCTACCTACGAGCAGTACTTC
CASSSPSGTATYEQYF
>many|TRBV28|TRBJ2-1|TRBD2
TGTGCCAGTAATAGCGGGAGGATGTACAATGAGCAGTTCTTC
CASNSGRMYNEQFF
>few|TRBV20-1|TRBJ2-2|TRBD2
TGCAGTGCTAGAGATTCTTCAGCGGGGTTAGAGCTGTTTTTT
CSARDSSAGLELFF
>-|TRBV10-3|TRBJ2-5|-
TGTGCCATCAGTGAGTCAGTGGGTTCGGGAGAGACCCAGTACTTC
CAISESVGSGETQYF
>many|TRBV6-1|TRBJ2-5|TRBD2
TGTGCCAGCAGTGAATTGTGGGGGGGTCCGGAGACCCAGTACTTC
CASSELWGGPETQYF
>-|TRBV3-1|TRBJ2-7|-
TGTGCCAGCAGCTACGCCGGGTCTTCTTCCTACGAGCAGTACTTC
CASSYAGSSSYEQYF
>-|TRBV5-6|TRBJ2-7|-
TGTGCCAGCAGCGCAGGGTACGAGCAGTACTTC
CASSAGYEQYF
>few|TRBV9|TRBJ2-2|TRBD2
TGTGCCAGCAGCCCCGGACTAGCGGGTAACACCGGGGAGCTGTTTTTT
CASSPGLAGNTGELFF
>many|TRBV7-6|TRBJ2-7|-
TGTGCCAGCAGCTCGGTAGGAACAGGGAGTTACGAGCAGTACTTC
CASSSVGTGSYEQYF
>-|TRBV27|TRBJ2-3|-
TGTGCCAGCAGGCTCGGACTAACAAGCACAGATACGCAGTATTTT
CASRLGLTSTDTQYF
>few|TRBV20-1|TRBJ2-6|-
TGCAGTGCTAGAGGTCAGACCGGCAGGGGGGCCAACGTCCTGACTTTC
CSARGQTGRGANVLTF
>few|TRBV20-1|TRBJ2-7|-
TGCAGTGCTAGAGATTTGATGTGGGAGGCTCAGTACTTC
CSARDLMWEAQYF
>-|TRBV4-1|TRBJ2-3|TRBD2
TGCGCCAGCAGCCGGACGGGGACTAGCGCTAGCACAGATACGCAGTATTTT
CASSRTGTSASTDTQYF
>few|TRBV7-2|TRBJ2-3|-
TGTGCCAGCAGCTCCCGTGGGCGAGTGGGCACAGATACGCAGTATTTT
CASSSRGRVGTDTQYF
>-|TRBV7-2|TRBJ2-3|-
TGTGCCAGCAGCTTTTGGGGGGCAGATACGCAGTATTTT
CASSFWGADTQYF
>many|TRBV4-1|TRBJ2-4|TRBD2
TGCGCCAGCAGCCAAGAGGCTAGCGGAAAAAACATTCAGTACTTC
CASSQEASGKNIQYF
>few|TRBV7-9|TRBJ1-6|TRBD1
TGTGCCAGCAGCTCAACAGGGGCGACTTTGGATTCACCCCTCCACTTT
CASSSTGATLDSPLHF
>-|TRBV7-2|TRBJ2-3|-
TGTGCCAGCAGCTCAGCCATTTATACGCAGTATTTT
CASSSAIYTQYF
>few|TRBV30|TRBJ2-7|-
TGTGCCTGGGCCGGCAGCTCCTACGAGCAGTACTTC
CAWAGSSYEQYF
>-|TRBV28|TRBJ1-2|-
TGTGCCAGCAAGGGCTCTAACTATGGCTACACCTTC
CASKGSNYGYTF
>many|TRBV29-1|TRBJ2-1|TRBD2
TGCAGCGTCGTTGGACTAGCCGGAACGAATGAGCAGTTCTTC
CSVVGLAGTNEQFF
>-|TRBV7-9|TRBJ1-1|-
TGTGCCAGCAGCCGTTCGGACGTAGTTGGTGAAGCTTTCTTT
CASSRSDVVGEAFF
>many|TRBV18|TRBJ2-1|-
TGTGCCAGCTCACCAGAGGGGTATGAGCAGTTCTTC
CASSPEGYEQFF
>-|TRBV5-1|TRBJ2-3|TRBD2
TGCGCCAGCAGTTCCGGGACTAGCCCAGATACGCAGTATTTT
CASSSGTSPDTQYF
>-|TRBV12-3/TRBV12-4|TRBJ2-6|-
TGTGCCAGCAGGGCAGGGCGGCCCTCTGGGGCCAACGTCCTGACTTTC
CASRAGRPSGANVLTF
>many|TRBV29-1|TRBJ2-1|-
TGCAGCGTTGAAGAGTCCCACAATGAGCAGTTCTTC
CSVEESHNEQFF
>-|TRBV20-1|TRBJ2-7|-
TGCAGTGCTAGAGGGGGTAGCGGAGGGAGCTCCTACGAGCAGTACTTC
CSARGGSGGSSYEQYF
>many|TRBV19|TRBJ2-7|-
TGTGCCAGTAGTACCACCTGGGGCTTCTACGAGCAGTACTTC
CASSTTWGFYEQYF
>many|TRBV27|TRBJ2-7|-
TGTGCCAGCAGTCCATTGGGGAGGGGGGCGCAGTACTTC
CASSPLGRGAQYF
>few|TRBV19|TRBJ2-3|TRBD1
TGTGCCTGCAGGGACAGGGCACGGACAGATACGCAGTATTTT
CACRDRARTDTQYF
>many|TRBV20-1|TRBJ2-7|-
TGCAGTGCTGCCAACTCAGGGGGGGCCAACGAGCAGTACTTC
CSAANSGGANEQYF
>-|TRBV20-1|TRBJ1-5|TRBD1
TGCAGTGCTAGAGAGGCCAGAGCAGGGGGCCCAGAAAATCAGCCCCAGCATTTT
CSAREARAGGPENQPQHF
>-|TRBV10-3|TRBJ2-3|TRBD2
TGTGCCATCAGCCTAACTAGCGGGAACACAGATACGCAGTATTTT
CAISLTSGNTDTQYF
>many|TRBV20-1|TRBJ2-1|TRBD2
TGCAGTATTACTAGCGGGACCTACAATGAGCAGTTCTTC
CSITSGTYNEQFF